Listed here is a single T cell receptor beta chain. These data are taken from a study of blood T cell repertoires in COVID-19. Study background: The United States, Italy and Spain were the sources of the acute and convalescent COVID-19 samples.

Trimming shortened V by 0 bases and J by 4 bases, and 18 bases separated the two germline ends. Germline V gene data show CDR1 as KGHSH and CDR2 as LQKENI. This CDR3 spans 17 amino acids. Original processing methods: Reference gene primer amplification in the assay estimated nucleated cell counts. The table came from immunoSEQ multiplex PCR; TCRdb's copy has only in-frame clones and leaves some out. V and J calls and clone size are given by that table; D and trimming were obtained from the DNA. The sample lists roughly 200,000 clones, approximately 80% occurring once. Sequencing used peripheral blood. The chain employs TRBV18 and TRBJ1-1; tentative D call: TRBD1 (5 bases). This receptor was obtained from an elderly woman with COVID-19, enrolled during active disease. In DNA, the CDR3 is TGTGCCAGCTCACCACCGGGGAGCGGGGCTGGTGGCACTGAAGCTTTCTTT. Its translation is CASSPPGSGAGGTEAFF. The full variable domain, completed using reference TRBV18 and TRBJ1-1, is NAGVMQNPRHLVRRRGQEARLRCSPMKGHSHVYWYRQLPEEGLKFMVYLQKENIIDESGMPKERFSAEFPKEGPSILRIQQVVRGDSAAYFCASSPPGSGAGGTEAFFGQGTRLTVV.